This TCR beta chain was documented in a study of sequential checkpoint blockade in melanoma. On the study more broadly: Patients were randomized 1:1 to nivolumab-then-ipilimumab or ipilimumab-then-nivolumab first-line. Maintenance nivolumab came after either treatment sequence.

The sample holds a few counts of this clone. Sequenced by immunoSEQ multiplex PCR; TCRdb stores in-frame clones only, minus some. The table lists about 18,000 clones, roughly four fifths of them singletons. The treatment: randomized to nivolumab then ipilimumab (arm A) or the reverse (arm B). Patients had received no earlier DNA-damaging chemotherapy. Sorted cells were live CD3+CD8+, lacking CD19 and CD56, from PBMCs. From germline, CDR1 is MRHNA and CDR2 SNTAGT. The CDR3 totals 13 residues. Trimming pared 0 bases from V and 10 bases from J, leaving 10 bases between. This clonotype was obtained from a human donor with melanoma. The chain links TRBV6-4 to TRBJ2-1; D might be TRBD1 (6 bases). Sequencing used CD8+ T cells sorted from blood (inferred from file names), obtained from a patient given nivolumab and ipilimumab in sequence. In DNA form, the CDR3 reads TGTGCCAGCAGTGACTCGTCAGACAGGGAGCAGTTCTTC. Protein: CASSDSSDREQFF.